These 24 T cell receptor beta chains were sequenced from one sample in a study of OX40 agonist ivuxolimab in advanced cancers. Sequencing was performed with immunoSEQ multiplex PCR; in TCRdb, only in-frame clones are kept and a portion is missing. This table holds tens of thousands of clones, 65% to 85% found once. The material sequenced was CD4+ or CD8+ T cells sorted from blood, taken in a trial of the OX40 agonist ivuxolimab. Every receptor here comes from an adult with an advanced solid tumor such as melanoma, head and neck, liver or kidney cancer.

The rearrangement joins TRBV5-6 to TRBJ2-7; 9 nucleotides align to TRBD1. V lost 4 bases to trimming and J lost 1 base; unmatched junction nucleotides: 3. CDR1 is SGHDT, CDR2 YYEEEE, per germline. The CDR3 runs to 14 residues. The CDR3 loop reads CASSVQGASYEQYF. The CDR3 bases are TGTGCCAGCAGCGTACAGGGGGCTTCCTACGAGCAGTACTTC.

The chain has TRBV4-3 and TRBJ1-1; D not resolved. The germline V gene has CDR1 LGHNA and CDR2 YSLEER. V lost 1 base, J lost 5 bases, and 11 bases lay in between. CDR3 size: 14 residues. CDR3 protein: CASSQVRRGTEAFF. CDR3 DNA: TGCGCCAGCAGCCAAGTCCGGCGAGGGACTGAAGCTTTCTTT.

V is TRBV21-1 and J is TRBJ1-5; the table calls TRBD1, which could not be checked here. TRBV21-1 is annotated as a pseudogene. This CDR3 has 14 residues. The CDR3, as DNA: TGTGCCAGCAGCAAAGGGCAGGTTCATCAGCCCCAGCATTTT. Translating gives CASSKGQVHQPQHF.

The chain joins TRBV6-5 to TRBJ2-7; D remains ambiguous. This CDR3 has 14 residues. Germline V gives CDR1 MNHEY, CDR2 SVGAGI. V shed 0 bases and J shed 1 base, with 7 bases lying between them. In nucleotides, the CDR3 is TGTGCCAGCAGTTACTCAAGACGGTCCTACGAGCAGTACTTC. Residues: CASSYSRRSYEQYF.

DNA of the CDR3: TGCAGCTCCTGGACAGTCCTCGGGGAGCAGTACTTC. Encoded protein: CSSWTVLGEQYF. The chain links TRBV29-1 to TRBJ2-7; D is perhaps TRBD1 (6 bases). CDR3 length: 12 amino acids. Germline V gene data show CDR1 as SQVTM and CDR2 as ANQGSEA. Trimming pared 8 bases from V and 7 bases from J, leaving 18 bases between.

The chain recombines TRBV12-5 with TRBJ1-2, with D possibly matching TRBD1 (5 bases). V was cut by 5 bases and J by 2 bases, with 9 bases left in between. The CDR3 is 13 amino acids. The germline gives CDR1 LGHNT, CDR2 FRNRAP. CDR3 loop: CASGPDTNYGYTF. Written as DNA, the CDR3 is TGTGCTAGTGGTCCGGACACAAACTATGGCTACACCTTC. Variable domain in full (rest from reference TRBV12-5 and TRBJ1-2): DARVTQTPRHKVTEMGQEVTMRCQPILGHNTVFWYRQTMMQGLELLAYFRNRAPLDDSGMPKDRFSAEMPDATLATLKIQPSEPRDSAVYFCASGPDTNYGYTFGSGTRLTVV.

This chain connects TRBV29-1 to TRBJ1-5; D is possibly TRBD1 (5 bases). The CDR3 has 11 amino acids. The germline V and J ends were trimmed by 6 bases and 9 bases, with 12 bases remaining between them. Germline CDR1 and CDR2: SQVTM and ANQGSEA. In nucleotides, the CDR3 is TGCAGCGTGGGGGAAGACGGGCCCCAGCATTTT. Amino acids: CSVGEDGPQHF.

This clone was seen just once. J is TRBJ1-5 and V is TRBV9; the D is unclear. Trimming removed 3 bases at V and 5 bases at J, with 9 bases between. The CDR3 length is 13 residues. Germline V gene lookup returns CDR1 SGDLS and CDR2 YYNGEE. CDR3 amino acids: CASSDRSDQPQHF. The DNA for the CDR3 is TGTGCCAGCAGCGACCGGTCCGATCAGCCCCAGCATTTT.

The chain joins TRBV6-6 to TRBJ1-5; the D gene is possibly TRBD1 (5 bases). V lost 4 bases to trimming and J lost 4 bases, with 14 bases between them. The germline CDR1 and CDR2 sequences are MNHNY and SVGAGI (reference sequence). The CDR3 consists of 15 residues. This chain's CDR3 is CASSLTGRANQPQHF. The CDR3 DNA sequence: TGTGCCAGCAGTTTAACAGGCCGGGCTAATCAGCCCCAGCATTTT.

This clone occurred a few times. This chain links TRBV11-2 with TRBJ2-1; perhaps TRBD2 as D (5 bases). This CDR3 is built from 15 residues. The V gene lost 5 bases and the J gene lost 4 bases, with 15 bases spanning the gap. CDR1 SGHAT and CDR2 FQNNGV come from the germline V gene. CDR3: CASSPGLGEYNEQFF. The CDR3 DNA is TGTGCCAGCAGCCCCGGACTGGGAGAGTACAATGAGCAGTTCTTC.

The chain carries TRBV5-1 and TRBJ2-7, with 9 positions matching TRBD2. CDR3 size: 17 residues. The V segment lost 4 bases and the J segment 2 bases; nucleotides outside the gene matches: 13. The V gene's germline CDR1 is SGHRS and CDR2 YFSETQ. CDR3 residues: CASSIVSSTSGAYEQYF. CDR3 DNA sequence: TGCGCCAGCAGCATAGTGTCCTCGACTAGCGGTGCCTACGAGCAGTACTTC.

The V call is TRBV28, the J call TRBJ1-4; D is ambiguous. This CDR3 comprises 21 residues. Germline V CDR1 and CDR2: MDHEN, SYDVKM. Trimming stripped 5 bases from V and 0 bases from J, with 28 bases between. The CDR3 nucleotides read TGTGCCAGCAGTCCCCAGGAGATCGGGGTTCGGCTGAAAGCAACTAATGAAAAACTGTTTTTT. Amino acids: CASSPQEIGVRLKATNEKLFF.

V usage is TRBV5-6 and J usage is TRBJ1-5; perhaps TRBD1 as D (6 bases). The germline CDR1 and CDR2 sequences are SGHDT and YYEEEE. The germline V and J ends were trimmed by 1 base and 8 bases, with 13 bases remaining between them. CDR3 length: 14 amino acids. DNA of the CDR3: TGTGCCAGCAGCTTGTGGGTAGGGGGGGAGCCCCAGCATTTT. Its translation is CASSLWVGGEPQHF. Full variable domain (remainder filled in from reference TRBV5-6 and TRBJ1-5): DAGVTQSPTHLIKTRGQQVTLRCSPKSGHDTVSWYQQALGQGPQFIFQYYEEEERQRGNFPDRFSGHQFPNYSSELNVNALLLGDSALYLCASSLWVGGEPQHFGDGTRLSIL.

This chain connects TRBV7-2 to TRBJ2-5, with 12 bases that match TRBD2. The V gene end was trimmed by 1 base and the J gene end by 9 bases; junction bases not matched to a gene: 6. Germline values: CDR1 SGHTA, CDR2 FQGNSA. The CDR3 is 15 amino acids. The CDR3 here is CASSLVLASGGAQYF. The DNA of the CDR3 is TGTGCCAGCAGCTTAGTCCTCGCTAGCGGGGGGGCCCAGTACTTC.

V and J are TRBV29-1 and TRBJ2-1; the D call may be TRBD1 or TRBD2 (5 bases each). CDR1 SQVTM and CDR2 ANQGSEA come from the germline V gene. The V gene lost 6 bases and the J gene lost 0 bases, with 15 bases spanning the gap. The CDR3 loop spans 15 amino acids. The CDR3 loop reads CSVNPTGLSYNEQFF. The CDR3 DNA reads as TGCAGCGTCAACCCTACGGGGCTCTCCTACAATGAGCAGTTCTTC.

The CDR3, as DNA: TGTGCCAGCAGTGGGACACTAGCGGGATACCACGAGCAGTACTTC. It specifies CASSGTLAGYHEQYF. The chain has TRBV2 and TRBJ2-7; 10 bases match TRBD2. CDR3 length: 15 amino acids. V was clipped by 4 bases and J by 5 bases; unmatched bases: 8. The V gene's germline CDR1 is SNHLY and CDR2 FYNNEI.

The rearrangement uses TRBV2 and TRBJ1-1; no firm D call. Germline CDR1 reads SNHLY; CDR2 reads FYNNEI. V lost 4 bases and J 3 bases, leaving 12 bases between the germline ends. The CDR3 runs to 14 residues. In DNA form, the CDR3 reads TGTGCCAGCAGTGGGCAAGAGGGTTACACTGAAGCTTTCTTT. Amino acids: CASSGQEGYTEAFF.

This chain links TRBV7-9 with TRBJ1-2, with unresolved D. In germline, CDR1 is SEHNR, CDR2 FQNEAQ (reference sequence). The CDR3 consists of 15 residues. V gave up 5 bases and J gave up 1 base, with 14 bases separating them. Here the CDR3 reads CASSQGSSYNYGYTF. The CDR3 DNA reads TGTGCCAGCAGCCAAGGATCGTCCTATAACTATGGCTACACCTTC. The variable domain in full, completed from reference TRBV7-9 and TRBJ1-2, reads DTGVSQNPRHKITKRGQNVTFRCDPISEHNRLYWYRQTLGQGPEFLTYFQNEAQLEKSRLLSDRFSAERPKGSFSTLEIQRTEQGDSAMYLCASSQGSSYNYGYTFGSGTRLTVV.

The chain couples TRBV7-9 to TRBJ1-2; 10 bases agree with TRBD1. With 4 bases clipped from V and 3 bases from J, the junction kept 5 bases outside the gene matches. Germline CDR1 is SEHNR and CDR2 is FQNEAQ (reference sequence). CDR3 size: 15 residues. CDR3 bases: TGTGCCAGCAGCTCCGGACAGGGGGGTGACTATGGCTACACCTTC. Translation: CASSSGQGGDYGYTF.

Concerning this clone itself: Other DNA sequences in the same sample also yield this CDR3. The chain carries TRBV11-1 and TRBJ2-1, with D tentatively TRBD2 (6 bases). V was trimmed by 5 bases and J by 4 bases, leaving 12 bases between them. The CDR3 sequence is 14 residues long. Germline V CDR1 and CDR2: SGHAT, FQDESV (reference sequence). Here the CDR3 DNA reads TGTGCCAGCAGCCCCCGCGGGAATTACAATGAGCAGTTCTTC. Translation: CASSPRGNYNEQFF.

This clone was observed a single time. The gene calls are TRBV10-3 and TRBJ2-7; 8 nucleotides line up with TRBD1. With 4 bases clipped from V and 3 bases from J, the junction kept 14 bases outside the gene matches. Germline CDR1 is ENHRY and CDR2 is SYGVKD. The CDR3 consists of 17 residues. The CDR3 region has the DNA TGTGCCATCAGTGGGGAAAGTGACAGGGGAGTGCTCTACGAGCAGTACTTC. Protein product: CAISGESDRGVLYEQYF.

V is TRBV7-9 and J is TRBJ2-3, with 9 bases aligning to TRBD2. This CDR3 is 17 amino acids long. Germline values: CDR1 SEHNR, CDR2 FQNEAQ (reference sequence). The V segment lost 0 bases and the J segment 5 bases; nucleotides outside the gene matches: 9. CDR3 residues: CASSLAGGLAGRDTQYF. In DNA, the CDR3 is TGTGCCAGCAGCTTAGCAGGTGGGCTAGCGGGGCGAGATACGCAGTATTTT.

DNA of the CDR3: TGTGCCAGCAGCCTGTCGCAGGGGAACACTGAAGCTTTCTTT. Residues: CASSLSQGNTEAFF. This chain connects TRBV5-6 to TRBJ1-1; D possibly corresponds to TRBD1 (5 bases). CDR1 is SGHDT and CDR2 is YYEEEE in the germline V gene. The CDR3 loop spans 14 amino acids. Trimming cost V 4 bases and J 1 base, with 11 bases left between them.

V gene TRBV27 combines with J gene TRBJ1-1; tentatively, D is TRBD1 (6 bases). V lost 6 bases and J lost 0, with 11 bases in between. CDR3 length equals 14 residues. Per germline, CDR1 MNHEY and CDR2 SMNVEV (reference sequence). The CDR3 region has the DNA TGTGCCAGCAGCAAGGGACACCTGAACACTGAAGCTTTCTTT. It translates to CASSKGHLNTEAFF.